A single sample is the source of the 10 T cell receptor beta chains below, sequenced in a study of post-analysis software for immune sequencing data. Antigen specificity for these receptors is unknown. Study-wide points: Five or six TRBV segments were more frequent in patients than controls; TRBV5-6, TRBV5-1 and TRBV20-1 belonged to this group.

Libraries were made from TCR beta cDNA, and they carried unique molecular identifiers. One entry per CDR3 protein, called by TCRdb with MiXCR from the PCR reads. The sample has about 540,000 distinct CDR3 sequences, around 31% seen once. Sequenced input: blood. Receptors originate from a girl younger than 18 with multiple sclerosis.

J is TRBJ1-2 and V is TRBV11-2; TRBD1 matches 11 bases. CDR1 is SGHAT and CDR2 is FQNNGV in the germline V gene. The trim removed 5 bases at V and 5 bases at J, leaving 7 bases unmatched. This CDR3 region has 15 residues. CDR3 sequence reads: CASSPGTGGRYGYTF. The CDR3 DNA is TGTGCCAGCAGCCCGGGGACAGGGGGGAGATATGGCTACACCTTC.

In its sample, this clonotype was seen many times. The J gene is TRBJ2-7, the V gene TRBV5-1; TRBD1 aligns across 7 bases. V lost 2 bases to trimming and J lost 2 bases; unmatched junction nucleotides: 1. Looked up from germline, CDR1 is SGHRS and CDR2 is YFSETQ. The CDR3 contains 13 residues. The CDR3 sequence: CASSFGTAYEQYF. CDR3 in DNA: TGCGCCAGCAGCTTCGGGACAGCCTACGAGCAGTACTTC.

In its sample, this clonotype was seen a few times. The chain couples TRBV6-1 to TRBJ1-3, with D maybe TRBD1 (5 bases). Germline lookup yields CDR1 MNHNS and CDR2 SASEGT. The length of the CDR3 is 16 residues. V lost 5 bases, J lost 0 bases, and 14 bases lay in between. Here the CDR3 reads CASSPKTAPSGNTIYF. CDR3 coding DNA: TGTGCCAGCAGTCCTAAGACAGCCCCCTCTGGAAACACCATATATTTT.

This clonotype has just a few counts. The chain combines TRBV10-3 with TRBJ1-6; tentatively, D is TRBD1 (6 bases). The CDR3 extends over 14 amino acids. Germline lookup yields CDR1 ENHRY and CDR2 SYGVKD. The V end was cut by 6 bases, the J end by 7 bases, with 13 bases between. CDR3 in DNA: TGTGCCATCAGCCCCAGGACAGAGAATTCACCCCTCCACTTT. Translated: CAISPRTENSPLHF.

The chain joins TRBV11-2 to TRBJ1-6; D call uncertain. The germline V gene has CDR1 SGHAT and CDR2 FQNNGV. There are 14 residues in the CDR3. Deletions cut 5 bases from V and 2 bases from J, with 7 bases between. CDR3 nucleotides: TGTGCCAGCAGCCCTGTACCCTATAATTCACCCCTCCACTTT. Amino acid sequence: CASSPVPYNSPLHF. The whole variable domain, filled in from reference TRBV11-2 and TRBJ1-6, reads EAGVAQSPRYKIIEKRQSVAFWCNPISGHATLYWYQQILGQGPKLLIQFQNNGVVDDSQLPKDRFSAERLKGVDSTLKIQPAKLEDSAVYLCASSPVPYNSPLHFGNGTRLTVT.

This clonotype was found a few times. The chain is built from TRBV5-1 and TRBJ2-7; 8 bases fit TRBD1. This CDR3 region has 19 residues. The germline CDR1 and CDR2 sequences are SGHRS and YFSETQ. After removal of 1 base from V and 7 bases from J, the junction contained 22 bases not matched to a gene. The CDR3 DNA follows: TGCGCCAGCAGCTTGCAAGGACAGACCACAGGGGGGTTGTCGGGGGAGCAGTACTTC. Amino acid sequence: CASSLQGQTTGGLSGEQYF.

This chain links TRBV5-1 with TRBJ2-3; TRBD2 matches 11 bases. CDR1 SGHRS and CDR2 YFSETQ come from the germline V gene. The CDR3 extends over 16 amino acids. After removal of 2 bases from V and 0 bases from J, the junction contained 2 bases not matched to a gene. CDR3 sequence: CASSFLAGGSTDTQYF. The CDR3 nucleotides read TGCGCCAGCAGCTTTTTAGCGGGGGGGAGCACAGATACGCAGTATTTT.

The chain is built from TRBV10-3 and TRBJ1-1; no clear D. This CDR3 is built from 11 residues. Trimming shortened V by 6 bases and J by 2 bases, and 4 bases separated the two germline ends. Germline V CDR1 and CDR2: ENHRY, SYGVKD. In DNA form, the CDR3 reads TGTGCCATCAGACAAAACACTGAAGCTTTCTTT. It translates to CAIRQNTEAFF.

The chain links TRBV20-1 to TRBJ1-2; tentative D call: TRBD1 (5 bases). Germline V lookup: CDR1 DFQATT, CDR2 SNEGSKA (reference sequence). Trimming cost V 0 bases and J 5 bases, with 7 bases left between them. The CDR3 contains 12 residues. Here the CDR3 reads CSAREGGYGYTF. DNA of the CDR3: TGCAGTGCTAGAGAGGGGGGGTATGGCTACACCTTC.

This clonotype was counted many times. The rearrangement links TRBV10-1 to TRBJ1-1; D remains unclear. Germline V gene sequence: CDR1 WNHNN, CDR2 SYGVQD (reference sequence). Trimming left V 3 bases short and J 11 bases short, with 10 bases between. The CDR3 has 11 amino acids. The CDR3 region has the DNA TGCGCCAGCAGTGACCACCTGAAGGCTTTCTTT. Protein product: CASSDHLKAFF.